Listed here are 32 T cell receptor beta chains from one sample, sequenced in a study of cytomegalovirus exposure and HLA in healthy donors. The study ran its PCR with 60 Vbeta and 13 Jbeta primers. Produced via immunoSEQ multiplex PCR; TCRdb's table is partial and in-frame only. Of almost 200,000 clones detected, around 77% appear once; the ten largest clones hold under 2%. Sample: PBMCs. The receptors were sampled from a man under 40 in good health and CMV-seronegative.

J is TRBJ2-3 and V is TRBV11-2; 8 nucleotides agree with TRBD2. With V trimmed by 0 bases and J by 1 base, 15 bases remained unmatched. Germline assignment: CDR1 SGHAT and CDR2 FQNNGV. The CDR3 has 20 residues. This CDR3 reads CASSLDKRTSWGVGTDTQYF. CDR3 DNA: TGTGCCAGCAGCTTAGATAAGAGGACTAGCTGGGGTGTGGGCACAGATACGCAGTATTTT.

The V call is TRBV18, the J call TRBJ1-1, with 12 bases fitting TRBD1. With V trimmed by 4 bases and J by 4 bases, 16 bases remained unmatched. Germline-derived CDR1 and CDR2 are KGHSH and LQKENI. The CDR3 runs 19 residues. The CDR3 DNA is TGTGCCAGCTCACGCGTAGAAATGGGACAGGGGGCTTGGGGCACTGAAGCTTTCTTT. The encoded protein is CASSRVEMGQGAWGTEAFF.

The chain employs TRBV19 and TRBJ2-3, with 12 bases fitting TRBD2. This CDR3 contains 14 residues. Germline assignment: CDR1 LNHDA and CDR2 SQIVND (reference sequence). Trimming took 6 bases from V and 6 from J; bases not matched to a gene: 4. The CDR3 here is CASRTSGSFDTQYF. CDR3 coding DNA: TGTGCCAGTAGGACTAGCGGGAGTTTTGATACGCAGTATTTT.

The genes are TRBV4-1 and TRBJ1-5; 10 nucleotides match TRBD1. The CDR3 spans 16 residues. Trimming cost V 1 base and J 3 bases; bases outside gene matches: 3. The germline gives CDR1 MGHRA, CDR2 YSYEKL. The CDR3 region has the DNA TGCGCCAGCAGCCAAGCTGGGACAGGGGCCAATCAGCCCCAGCATTTT. It encodes CASSQAGTGANQPQHF.

The rearrangement links TRBV5-3 to TRBJ1-1, with 8 bases matching TRBD1. TRBV5-3 is an open reading frame, and its role is uncertain. V gave up 3 bases and J gave up 4 bases; unmatched junction bases: 14. The CDR3 runs to 17 residues. CDR3 residues: CARSSGTGRSMGTEAFF. For the CDR3, the DNA is TGTGCCAGAAGCTCCGGGACAGGTAGGTCGATGGGCACTGAAGCTTTCTTT.

This sequence joins TRBV18 and TRBJ2-2; no clear D gene. There are 15 residues in the CDR3. Germline values: CDR1 KGHSH, CDR2 LQKENI. The germline V and J ends were trimmed by 3 bases and 6 bases, with 14 bases remaining between them. As DNA, the CDR3 is TGTGCCAGCTCACCGAAGACTTCGCTCTCCGGGGAGCTGTTTTTT. This gives the protein CASSPKTSLSGELFF.

The chain couples TRBV5-1 to TRBJ1-2; no reliable D call. The CDR3 consists of 13 residues. Trimming shortened V by 4 bases and J by 7 bases, and 14 bases separated the two germline ends. The germline V gene has CDR1 SGHRS and CDR2 YFSETQ. The CDR3 spells CASSLSGSGGYTF. In nucleotides, the CDR3 is TGCGCCAGCAGCCTTTCTGGCAGTGGTGGCTACACCTTC.

The chain is built from TRBV19 and TRBJ1-1; a weak D match, TRBD1 (5 bases). The CDR3 is made up of 14 amino acids. Per the germline V gene, CDR1 is LNHDA and CDR2 is SQIVND (reference sequence). The V gene lost 1 base and the J gene lost 3 bases, with 9 bases spanning the gap. The CDR3 protein is CASSIGPGDTEAFF. Here the CDR3 DNA reads TGTGCCAGTAGTATAGGGCCGGGGGACACTGAAGCTTTCTTT.

In this sample, this clone turned up a few times. The chain combines TRBV10-3 with TRBJ2-7; D unclear. The CDR3 has 16 residues. The V end was cut by 0 bases, the J end by 0 bases, with 12 bases between. Germline V gene lookup returns CDR1 ENHRY and CDR2 SYGVKD. The CDR3 spells CAISESLERSSYEQYF. The CDR3 nucleotides read TGTGCCATCAGTGAGTCCTTAGAGAGGAGCTCCTACGAGCAGTACTTC.

The chain has TRBV6-6 and TRBJ1-3, with D uncertain. The ends were cut back, 4 bases at V and 1 base at J, with 5 bases in the middle. The CDR3 covers 13 residues. CDR1 MNHNY and CDR2 SVGAGI come from the germline V gene (reference sequence). CDR3: CASSWRSGNTIYF. CDR3 sequence (DNA): TGTGCCAGCAGTTGGAGATCTGGAAACACCATATATTTT.

This chain links TRBV6-5 with TRBJ2-3; 11 bases are shared with TRBD2. J gave up 1 base and V 6 bases, and 3 bases lay outside the gene matches. The CDR3 sequence is 15 residues long. The germline CDR1 and CDR2 sequences are MNHEY and SVGAGI. The CDR3 spells CASSLLAGGTDTQYF. The CDR3 bases are TGTGCCAGCAGCCTACTAGCGGGAGGCACAGATACGCAGTATTTT.

The chain carries TRBV25-1 and TRBJ2-7; D is possibly TRBD1 (6 bases). V dropped 4 bases and J dropped 4 bases, with 14 bases sitting between them. The germline gives CDR1 MGHDK, CDR2 SYGVNS. This CDR3 spans 14 amino acids. CDR3 DNA sequence: TGTGCCAGCAGTGCTAGGGGGAGTCTGTACGAGCAGTACTTC. It encodes CASSARGSLYEQYF.

J is TRBJ1-4 and V is TRBV18, with unresolved D. This CDR3 spans 15 amino acids. V was clipped by 0 bases and J by 7 bases, with 12 bases between them. The germline CDR1 and CDR2 sequences are KGHSH and LQKENI. CDR3 sequence reads: CASSPPVRVVEKLFF. The CDR3 bases are TGTGCCAGCTCACCACCGGTACGGGTGGTTGAAAAACTGTTTTTT.

This clone showed up just a few times. The rearrangement uses TRBV29-1 and TRBJ1-1, with a weak D call TRBD1 (5 bases). This CDR3 has 14 residues. The V gene's germline CDR1 is SQVTM and CDR2 ANQGSEA. V lost 1 base to trimming and J lost 5 bases, with 14 bases between them. The CDR3 spells CSVEGGAGATEAFF. Written as DNA, the CDR3 is TGCAGCGTTGAAGGCGGGGCCGGGGCGACTGAAGCTTTCTTT.

A few counts support this clone. The rearrangement uses TRBV25-1 and TRBJ2-2; TRBD1 matches 7 bases. The germline CDR1 and CDR2 sequences are MGHDK and SYGVNS. The J segment lost 4 bases and the V segment lost 0 bases, leaving 5 bases of the junction unmatched. This CDR3 contains 16 residues. The CDR3 sequence: CASSEYKGGLTGELFF. The CDR3 bases are TGTGCCAGCAGTGAATATAAAGGGGGCCTCACCGGGGAGCTGTTTTTT. Full variable domain (rest looked up from reference TRBV25-1 and TRBJ2-2): EADIYQTPRYLVIGTGKKITLECSQTMGHDKMYWYQQDPGMELHLIHYSYGVNSTEKGDLSSESTVSRIRTEHFPLTLESARPSHTSQYLCASSEYKGGLTGELFFGEGSRLTVL.

This rearrangement joins TRBV11-2 to TRBJ2-3, with a tentative D call TRBD2 (5 bases). Germline values: CDR1 SGHAT, CDR2 FQNNGV. The ends were cut back, 0 bases at V and 2 bases at J, with 15 bases in the middle. This CDR3 is built from 17 residues. CDR3 nucleotide sequence: TGTGCCAGCAGCTTAGAGCCTAGCACTAGACCCACAGATACGCAGTATTTT. Its protein is CASSLEPSTRPTDTQYF. The full variable domain, rest sourced from reference TRBV11-2 and TRBJ2-3, is EAGVAQSPRYKIIEKRQSVAFWCNPISGHATLYWYQQILGQGPKLLIQFQNNGVVDDSQLPKDRFSAERLKGVDSTLKIQPAKLEDSAVYLCASSLEPSTRPTDTQYFGPGTRLTVL.

This rearrangement joins TRBV10-1 to TRBJ2-3; 7 nucleotides agree with TRBD1. Germline trimming cut 0 bases from V and 4 bases from J; bases unmatched to any gene: 7. The CDR3 runs to 16 residues. Per the germline V gene, CDR1 is WNHNN and CDR2 is SYGVQD (reference sequence). The CDR3 protein is CASSESRGTGADTQYF. CDR3 DNA: TGCGCCAGCAGTGAGTCGAGAGGAACAGGGGCAGATACGCAGTATTTT.

The genes are TRBV25-1 and TRBJ1-3; D may be TRBD1 (6 bases). V dropped 3 bases and J dropped 0 bases, with 12 bases sitting between them. CDR1 MGHDK and CDR2 SYGVNS come from the germline V gene. This CDR3 has 16 residues. Written as DNA, the CDR3 is TGTGCCAGCAGTGAGGTATGGGACATCTCTGGAAACACCATATATTTT. Translation gives CASSEVWDISGNTIYF.

CDR3 in DNA: TGTGCCAGCAGCTCCCCCAGTAGGACAGGGTACGAGCAGTACTTC. This codes for CASSSPSRTGYEQYF. The rearrangement links TRBV27 to TRBJ2-7; 8 bases agree with TRBD1. The CDR3 loop spans 15 amino acids. J gave up 4 bases and V 6 bases, and 11 bases lay outside the gene matches. Germline V gives CDR1 MNHEY, CDR2 SMNVEV (reference sequence).

This chain connects TRBV4-1 to TRBJ2-6; D call uncertain. Germline V CDR1 and CDR2: MGHRA, YSYEKL. The germline V and J ends were trimmed by 0 bases and 0 bases, with 12 bases remaining between them. The CDR3 sequence is 18 residues long. For the CDR3, the DNA is TGCGCCAGCAGCCAAGAGGGCAGAAGGATCTCTGGGGCCAACGTCCTGACTTTC. Amino acid sequence: CASSQEGRRISGANVLTF.

This clone was counted a few times. The J gene is TRBJ2-3, the V gene TRBV5-1; perhaps TRBD2 as D (5 bases). Germline lookup yields CDR1 SGHRS and CDR2 YFSETQ. The CDR3 has 18 residues. With 4 bases removed from V and 0 bases from J, the gap between germline ends came to 21 bases. CDR3 in DNA: TGCGCCAGCAGCCCCCGGGTAGCGACCCCTACTAGCACAGATACGCAGTATTTT. Residues: CASSPRVATPTSTDTQYF.

The V and J genes are TRBV9 and TRBJ2-7; D is perhaps TRBD1 (7 bases). CDR1 SGDLS and CDR2 YYNGEE come from the germline V gene. V was cut by 0 bases and J by 6 bases, with 13 bases left in between. This CDR3 comprises 14 residues. CDR3 DNA sequence: TGTGCCAGCAGCGTAGGAGGGGGGACAGTCGAGCAGTACTTC. Translating gives CASSVGGGTVEQYF.

Of note for this clone: A junction end diverges from the germline sequence, so it may reflect a read error. The rearrangement links TRBV7-9 to TRBJ2-2; TRBD1 aligns across 8 bases. Germline CDR1 and CDR2: SEHNR and FQNEAQ (reference sequence). CDR3 length equals 17 residues. This chain's CDR3 is CSSSSTDLQGGTGELFF. The CDR3, as DNA: TGTTCCAGCAGCTCGACGGACTTACAGGGGGGCACCGGGGAGCTGTTTTTT.

The chain joins TRBV18 to TRBJ2-2, with 13 bases aligning to TRBD2. Germline CDR1 and CDR2: KGHSH and LQKENI. The CDR3 runs 16 residues. Trimming cost V 2 bases and J 6 bases; bases outside gene matches: 3. The CDR3 sequence: CASSPGLAGAPGELFF. CDR3 bases: TGTGCCAGCTCACCAGGACTAGCGGGAGCCCCCGGGGAGCTGTTTTTT.

The chain links TRBV6-1 to TRBJ2-7; 10 nucleotides match TRBD2. Germline lookup yields CDR1 MNHNS and CDR2 SASEGT. The CDR3 totals 14 residues. The junction had 5 bases not matched to a gene; V was cut back by 6 bases and J by 3 bases. The CDR3 loop is CASSLAGGFYEQYF. The CDR3, as DNA: TGTGCCAGCAGCTTAGCGGGAGGTTTCTACGAGCAGTACTTC.

The chain links TRBV28 to TRBJ1-1, with no clear D. V was pared by 3 bases and J by 1 base, with 6 bases between. Germline CDR1 MDHEN, CDR2 SYDVKM. This CDR3 has 13 residues. The CDR3 coding sequence is TGTGCCAGCAGTTTGTCCAAGAACACTGAAGCTTTCTTT. It yields the protein CASSLSKNTEAFF.

This clone has more than one count but fewer than ten. The chain recombines TRBV6-1 with TRBJ2-5; 7 nucleotides agree with TRBD1. The CDR3 contains 16 residues. With V trimmed by 3 bases and J by 5 bases, 12 bases remained unmatched. CDR1 and CDR2 from the germline V gene are MNHNS and SASEGT. The CDR3 nucleotides read TGTGCCAGCAGTGATGGGACAGACTGGCTGGGGGAGACCCAGTACTTC. Protein: CASSDGTDWLGETQYF.

This rearrangement joins TRBV28 to TRBJ2-3; possibly TRBD1 for D (6 bases). Between the trimmed V and J ends, which lost 6 bases and 3 bases, there was a span of 19 bases. From germline, CDR1 is MDHEN and CDR2 SYDVKM. The length of the CDR3 is 16 residues. The CDR3 loop reads CASSWSTGHGTDTQYF. CDR3 nucleotides: TGTGCCAGCAGCTGGAGCACGGGACACGGTACAGATACGCAGTATTTT.

The chain carries TRBV28 and TRBJ2-7; no reliable D call. Trimming stripped 3 bases from V and 7 bases from J, with 13 bases between. Germline V gene sequence: CDR1 MDHEN, CDR2 SYDVKM. The CDR3 runs to 13 residues. The CDR3 region is CASSLRPRPEQYF. The CDR3 DNA is TGTGCCAGCAGTTTGCGGCCGCGCCCGGAGCAGTACTTC.

The chain is built from TRBV2 and TRBJ2-5; 10 nucleotides match TRBD1. J was trimmed by 2 bases and V by 5 bases; bases with no gene match: 5. CDR3 length equals 15 residues. The V gene's germline CDR1 is SNHLY and CDR2 FYNNEI. The CDR3 DNA follows: TGTGCCAGCAGTTCCCCGGGACAGGGGCAAGAGACCCAGTACTTC. Translation: CASSSPGQGQETQYF.

The chain links TRBV2 to TRBJ1-1; no definite D call. The CDR3 extends over 14 amino acids. V was shortened by 6 bases and J by 1 base, with 12 bases between the two germline ends. Germline assignment: CDR1 SNHLY and CDR2 FYNNEI. The CDR3 is CASRSHGRNTEAFF. In DNA, the CDR3 is TGTGCCAGCAGATCCCACGGGAGGAACACTGAAGCTTTCTTT.

The genes are TRBV6-6 and TRBJ2-5; maybe TRBD2 (5 bases). The CDR3 covers 14 residues. Per germline, CDR1 MNHNY and CDR2 SVGAGI (reference sequence). V dropped 7 bases and J dropped 4 bases, with 16 bases sitting between them. CDR3 bases: TGTGCCAGCAACCTACCGAGGGTAGGAGAGACCCAGTACTTC. Its translation is CASNLPRVGETQYF.